The clone carrying this T cell receptor beta chain was seen a few times. Germline CDR1 is LNHDA and CDR2 is SQIVND (reference sequence). The ends were cut back, 11 bases at V and 7 bases at J, with 18 bases in the middle. The CDR3 is made up of 13 amino acids. This record belongs to a study of T cell repertoires in cytomegalovirus infection. The overall study: Signatures in public TCR beta sequences pointed to both CMV infection and matching HLA type.

MiXCR was run by TCRdb on the reads, yielding one entry per CDR3 protein. The table includes roughly 600,000 distinct CDR3 sequences, 20% to 30% detected once. Input material: CD8+ T cells from PBMCs. The clonotype originates from a human donor in good health (CMV status not recorded). Some clones in this sample may be carry-over from other donors' samples. J is TRBJ2-1 and V is TRBV19; possibly TRBD2 for D (5 bases). CDR3 sequence (DNA): TGTGCCCCTCCCGACATCGGGAAAAATGAGCAGTTCTTC. It codes for CAPPDIGKNEQFF.